A single sample gave rise to the 25 T cell receptor beta chains below, sequenced in a study of cytomegalovirus exposure and HLA in healthy donors (dated by TCRdb to about 2017). Library preparation was by the immunoSEQ multiplex PCR assay. A mixture of 60 forward primers for TCR Vbeta segments and 13 reverse primers for TCR Jbeta segments was used in the multiplex PCR. TCRdb obtained this table from immuneACCESS and retained in-frame rearrangements with V and J assigned. These tables miss some clones; where compared with another copy, unresolved V genes account for less than half of the shortfall, and the remainder is unexplained. This sample has 150,000 to 200,000 clones in its table, and 75% to 85% of those were observed once. The top ten hold under 2.5% of the sample. Material: PBMCs. Receptors were obtained from a woman aged 25-40 years in good health and CMV-seronegative.

V gene TRBV28 combines with J gene TRBJ2-3; a possible D gene is TRBD2 (7 bases). Germline loops: CDR1 MDHEN, CDR2 SYDVKM. This CDR3 spans 15 amino acids. The V and J ends lost 6 bases and 1 base respectively, with 14 bases between them. Here the CDR3 DNA reads TGTGCCAGCAGCTCAACGGGGGGCCGCACAGATACGCAGTATTTT. It is translated as CASSSTGGRTDTQYF.

The chain couples TRBV19 to TRBJ2-3; 8 bases fit TRBD2. CDR1 is LNHDA and CDR2 is SQIVND in the germline V gene (reference sequence). The CDR3 totals 13 residues. V trimming: 6 bases; J trimming: 2 bases; junction bases outside the gene matches: 1. The CDR3 loop is CASRTSVTDTQYF. CDR3 in DNA: TGTGCCAGTAGGACTAGCGTCACAGATACGCAGTATTTT.

This rearrangement joins TRBV19 to TRBJ2-5; D may be TRBD1 (5 bases). From germline, CDR1 is LNHDA and CDR2 SQIVND (reference sequence). CDR3 length: 17 residues. V lost 1 base and J 0 bases, leaving 15 bases between the germline ends. The DNA of the CDR3 is TGTGCCAGTAGTATAGGGGGCCGCGCAGGCAACCAAGAGACCCAGTACTTC. Protein product: CASSIGGRAGNQETQYF. Full variable domain (missing parts from reference TRBV19 and TRBJ2-5): DGGITQSPKYLFRKEGQNVTLSCEQNLNHDAMYWYRQDPGQGLRLIYYSQIVNDFQKGDIAEGYSVSREKKESFPLTVTSAQKNPTAFYLCASSIGGRAGNQETQYFGPGTRLLVL.

This chain uses TRBV7-9 with TRBJ1-1; D not resolved. CDR1 and CDR2 from the germline V gene are SEHNR and FQNEAQ (reference sequence). Trimming pared 5 bases from V and 7 bases from J, leaving 14 bases between. This CDR3 is built from 13 residues. CDR3 DNA: TGTGCCAGCAGCGCCAGCTCGGAGGTTGAAGCTTTCTTT. This encodes CASSASSEVEAFF.

V usage is TRBV11-2 and J usage is TRBJ2-1, with TRBD1 as a possible D gene (5 bases). Germline V gene lookup returns CDR1 SGHAT and CDR2 FQNNGV. The length of the CDR3 is 16 residues. The V end was cut by 3 bases, the J end by 3 bases, with 15 bases between. This CDR3 reads CASSLGRTQGYNEQFF. CDR3 DNA: TGTGCCAGCAGCTTGGGGCGAACCCAGGGCTACAATGAGCAGTTCTTC.

The chain joins TRBV6-1 to TRBJ2-3; TRBD2 agrees at 9 bases. This CDR3 is built from 17 residues. V lost 2 bases, J lost 8 bases, and 14 bases stayed unmatched. The germline CDR1 and CDR2 sequences are MNHNS and SASEGT. CDR3 in DNA: TGTGCCAGCAGTGAACTGCAAGGCGGGGGGGTCCTAGGTACGCAGTATTTT. Its translation: CASSELQGGGVLGTQYF.

The chain recombines TRBV27 with TRBJ2-4; D gene ambiguous. V lost 3 bases and J lost 8, with 11 bases in between. There are 13 residues in the CDR3. In germline, CDR1 is MNHEY, CDR2 SMNVEV (reference sequence). CDR3 nucleotides: TGTGCCAGCAGTTTTTCGAGTTCGGACATTCAGTACTTC. Protein product: CASSFSSSDIQYF.

The chain uses TRBV10-3 and TRBJ2-7; 7 bases map to TRBD1. Germline V gene lookup returns CDR1 ENHRY and CDR2 SYGVKD. With V trimmed by 5 bases and J by 1 base, 5 bases remained unmatched. The CDR3 is 14 amino acids. This CDR3 reads CAISPGQNSYEQYF. The CDR3 DNA is TGTGCCATCAGTCCGGGACAGAATTCCTACGAGCAGTACTTC.

V gene TRBV6-5 combines with J gene TRBJ1-2, with 8 bases matching TRBD1. J was trimmed by 3 bases and V by 5 bases; bases with no gene match: 5. Germline V CDR1 and CDR2: MNHEY, SVGAGI. The CDR3 is 14 residues long. DNA for the CDR3: TGTGCCAGCAGTCCGGACAGGGCGCACTATGGCTACACCTTC. It is translated as CASSPDRAHYGYTF.

This chain connects TRBV7-9 to TRBJ2-7; 12 nucleotides line up with TRBD2. The germline V gene has CDR1 SEHNR and CDR2 FQNEAQ (reference sequence). V dropped 8 bases and J dropped 1; count of bases not matched to a gene: 6. CDR3 length equals 15 residues. The CDR3 DNA sequence: TGTGCCAGCGATAGGACTAGCGGGGAATCCTACGAGCAGTACTTC. Protein sequence: CASDRTSGESYEQYF.

This chain joins TRBV5-6 and TRBJ2-4; 10 bases are a match to TRBD2. Germline CDR1 SGHDT, CDR2 YYEEEE. The J segment lost 0 bases and the V segment lost 1 base, leaving 10 bases of the junction unmatched. CDR3 length: 19 residues. CDR3 protein: CASSLIGTSVQGAKNIQYF. The CDR3 DNA reads TGTGCCAGCAGCTTGATAGGGACTAGCGTTCAGGGAGCCAAAAACATTCAGTACTTC.

The chain recombines TRBV27 with TRBJ1-3, with D possibly TRBD1 on 5 matching bases. CDR1 and CDR2 (germline): MNHEY, SMNVEV (reference sequence). There are 19 residues in the CDR3. V lost 2 bases to trimming and J lost 4 bases, with 24 bases between them. The CDR3 region is CASSLGYPGRTTRGNTIYF. The CDR3 DNA reads as TGTGCCAGCAGTTTAGGCTACCCCGGACGGACAACACGCGGAAACACCATATATTTT.

CDR3 amino acids: CASSSQQGALGELFF. The CDR3 DNA reads TGTGCCAGTAGTAGTCAACAGGGGGCGCTGGGGGAGCTGTTTTTT. This chain connects TRBV19 to TRBJ2-2; the match to TRBD1 covers 9 bases. The CDR3 covers 15 residues. The J segment lost 8 bases and the V segment lost 4 bases, leaving 8 bases of the junction unmatched. CDR1 and CDR2 from the germline V gene are LNHDA and SQIVND (reference sequence).

This clone was seen a handful of times. The V call is TRBV18, the J call TRBJ2-5; D unclear. The J call is doubtful: the DNA matches TRBJ2-7 better. Germline CDR1 and CDR2: KGHSH and LQKENI. The CDR3 covers 12 residues. CDR3: CASSPEASEQYF. The CDR3 DNA sequence: TGTGCCAGCTCACCAGAGGCATCCGAGCAGTACTTC.

This clone was observed a handful of times. The rearrangement links TRBV7-3 to TRBJ2-1, with 9 bases lining up with TRBD2. V dropped 4 bases and J dropped 3; count of bases not matched to a gene: 4. The CDR3 totals 15 residues. CDR1 SGHTA and CDR2 FQGTGA come from the germline V gene. In nucleotides, the CDR3 is TGTGCCAGCAGCTCGCCTAGCGGGGACTACAATGAGCAGTTCTTC. Protein: CASSSPSGDYNEQFF. Based on the CDR3 plus reference TRBV7-3 and TRBJ2-1, the full variable domain is GAGVSQTPSNKVTEKGKYVELRCDPISGHTALYWYRQSLGQGPEFLIYFQGTGAADDSGLPNDRFFAVRPEGSVSTLKIQRTERGDSAVYLCASSSPSGDYNEQFFGPGTRLTVL.

This chain joins TRBV28 and TRBJ2-7, with 12 bases identical to TRBD2. This CDR3 region has 14 residues. With 8 bases clipped from V and 2 bases from J, the junction kept 4 bases outside the gene matches. Germline values: CDR1 MDHEN, CDR2 SYDVKM. The CDR3 protein is CASLLAGGPYEQYF. The DNA for the CDR3 is TGTGCCAGCCTTCTAGCGGGAGGGCCCTACGAGCAGTACTTC.

The chain joins TRBV28 to TRBJ2-5; 12 bases align to TRBD2. Per the germline V gene, CDR1 is MDHEN and CDR2 is SYDVKM. This CDR3 spans 15 amino acids. V gave up 4 bases and J gave up 2 bases; unmatched junction bases: 2. The CDR3 DNA sequence: TGTGCCAGCAGTTCTAGCGGGAGGGGGCAAGAGACCCAGTACTTC. It translates to CASSSSGRGQETQYF.

In this sample, this clone turned up once. This chain connects TRBV27 to TRBJ2-3; 11 nucleotides align to TRBD2. Losses at the gene ends were 4 bases for V and 0 bases for J; bases not matched to a gene: 9. The germline gives CDR1 MNHEY, CDR2 SMNVEV (reference sequence). The CDR3 runs to 18 residues. CDR3 nucleotide sequence: TGTGCCAGCAGTTCCCCCTCCTTAGCGGGGGGGAGCACAGATACGCAGTATTTT. This gives the protein CASSSPSLAGGSTDTQYF.

The chain combines TRBV7-9 with TRBJ1-2; D is uncertain. Germline CDR1 reads SEHNR; CDR2 reads FQNEAQ (reference sequence). Trimming cost V 5 bases and J 5 bases, with 12 bases left between them. This CDR3 comprises 13 residues. In DNA form, the CDR3 reads TGTGCCAGCAGCCCGCCCCGGGTTTATGGCTACACCTTC. Translating it yields CASSPPRVYGYTF.

The chain couples TRBV4-3 to TRBJ2-7, with unresolved D. The CDR3 has 14 residues. CDR1 LGHNA and CDR2 YSLEER come from the germline V gene. The V end lost 2 bases, the J end lost 1 base, and 9 bases lay between the germline ends. The CDR3 nucleotides read TGCGCCAGCAGCCAACCCACCGCGTCCTACGAGCAGTACTTC. This encodes CASSQPTASYEQYF.

The CDR3 nucleotides read TGCGCCAGCAGCTTGGCCAGGGATACGCAGTATTTT. Translating it yields CASSLARDTQYF. The chain is built from TRBV5-1 and TRBJ2-3; D is unresolved. The CDR3 runs to 12 residues. The germline gives CDR1 SGHRS, CDR2 YFSETQ. Trimming cost V 0 bases and J 6 bases, with 5 bases left between them. Drawing the rest from reference TRBV5-1 and TRBJ2-3, the complete variable domain is KAGVTQTPRYLIKTRGQQVTLSCSPISGHRSVSWYQQTPGQGLQFLFEYFSETQRNKGNFPGRFSGRQFSNSRSEMNVSTLELGDSALYLCASSLARDTQYFGPGTRLTVL.

In regard to this clone: Additional DNA sequences in this sample encode the identical CDR3. V and J are TRBV6-5 and TRBJ1-5; D is uncertain. V dropped 5 bases and J dropped 0 bases, with 8 bases sitting between them. Germline V CDR1 and CDR2: MNHEY, SVGAGI. This CDR3 spans 14 amino acids. CDR3 sequence reads: CASSRTVSNQPQHF. The CDR3 bases are TGTGCCAGCAGTCGGACTGTTAGCAATCAGCCCCAGCATTTT.

The chain carries TRBV10-3 and TRBJ1-1; D is unclear. Germline loops: CDR1 ENHRY, CDR2 SYGVKD. V was shortened by 4 bases and J by 1 base, with 7 bases between the two germline ends. The CDR3 spans 13 residues. CDR3 bases: TGTGCCATCAGTGCTGCGGCGAACACTGAAGCTTTCTTT. It is translated as CAISAAANTEAFF.

This clone was found a few times. The CDR3 DNA reads as TGTGCCAGCAGTTGGGACAGGGGAAACTATGGCTACACCTTC. It specifies CASSWDRGNYGYTF. The rearrangement uses TRBV6-5 and TRBJ1-2; 10 bases fit TRBD1. Germline V gives CDR1 MNHEY, CDR2 SVGAGI. Trimming at V came to 4 bases and at J to 2 bases, leaving 1 base not matched to a gene. CDR3 length equals 14 residues.

The CDR3 DNA reads as TGTGCCAGCAGTGACAGGGTGTGGGGCTACACCTTC. Translated: CASSDRVWGYTF. The chain uses TRBV2 and TRBJ1-2, with a possible D match to TRBD1 (5 bases). V was clipped by 3 bases and J by 8 bases, with 10 bases between them. The CDR3 extends over 12 amino acids. Germline loops: CDR1 SNHLY, CDR2 FYNNEI.